This T cell receptor beta chain was sequenced for a study of OX40 agonist ivuxolimab in advanced cancers. This clone was seen only a few times. CDR1 is SGHNT and CDR2 is YENEEA in the germline V gene. V was shortened by 5 bases and J by 1 base, with 8 bases between the two germline ends. The CDR3 is made up of 13 amino acids. Assay: immunoSEQ multiplex PCR; the TCRdb copy retains only in-frame clones and omits some. The sample has about 53,000 clones; roughly 84% are singletons. The receptor was derived from an adult with an advanced solid tumor such as melanoma, head and neck, liver or kidney cancer. Sequencing used CD4+ or CD8+ T cells sorted from blood, obtained in a trial of the OX40 agonist ivuxolimab. The chain has TRBV11-3 and TRBJ1-1, with D unclear. CDR3 nucleotide sequence: TGTGCCAGCAGCAACGACGGGAACACTGAAGCTTTCTTT. Translation: CASSNDGNTEAFF. Combining the CDR3 with reference TRBV11-3 and TRBJ1-1 gives the whole variable domain EAGVVQSPRYKIIEKKQPVAFWCNPISGHNTLYWYLQNLGQGPELLIRYENEEAVDDSQLPKDRFSAERLKGVDSTLKIQPAELGDSAVYLCASSNDGNTEAFFGQGTRLTVV.